This is a list of T cell receptor beta chains from one sample in a study of T cells in Graves' hyperthyroidism and ophthalmopathy. TCRdb reprocessed the multiplex PCR reads with MiXCR, giving one entry per CDR3 protein. Of about 350,000 distinct CDR3 sequences listed, around 14% were seen once; the top ten hold under 30%. The specimen was blood. All receptors come from a woman in her twenties or thirties with Graves' hyperthyroidism. Both conserved end residues are part of each CDR3. The order of the fields is D gene, clone size, V gene, J gene, CDR3 DNA, CDR3 protein. D genes are given only for firm matches. Part of the rows lack a size; the others show once, few, many or a class for expanded clones.

-	-	TRBV5-1	TRBJ2-1	TGCGCCAGCAGCTACCTGACACAATACAATGAGCAGTTCTTC	CASSYLTQYNEQFF
-	-	TRBV7-2	TRBJ2-5	TGTGCCAGCAGCTTATTTCGGCAAGAGACCCAGTACTTC	CASSLFRQETQYF
-	many	TRBV2	TRBJ2-5	TGTGCCAGCAGTGGGCAGGAATGGGAGACCCAGTACTTC	CASSGQEWETQYF
-	many	TRBV28	TRBJ2-7	TGTGCCAGCAGTCAACCCTTAGCGCCCCCCTACGAGCAGTACTTC	CASSQPLAPPYEQYF
TRBD2	many	TRBV7-2	TRBJ2-5	TGTGCCAGCAGCTTTATAACTAGCGGGAGCCAAGAGACCCAGTACTTC	CASSFITSGSQETQYF
-	few	TRBV2	TRBJ1-5	TGTGCCAGCAGTGAATCGCCCCTCCGGGATCAGCCCCAGCATTTT	CASSESPLRDQPQHF
-	few	TRBV19	TRBJ2-7	TGTGCCAGTAGCCAGGGAGGGACAGCACTACGAGAGCAGTACTTC	CASSQGGTALREQYF
TRBD1	few	TRBV19	TRBJ1-1	TGTGCCAGTAGCACAGGAGCGACAGGGTTGAACACTGAAGCTTTCTTT	CASSTGATGLNTEAFF
-	-	TRBV6-5	TRBJ2-1	TGTGCCAGCAGTTTCCAACGGGACTACAATGAGCAGTTCTTC	CASSFQRDYNEQFF
TRBD1	few	TRBV7-6	TRBJ2-3	TGTGCCAGCAGCTCGGGACAGGGCCGCACAGATACGCAGTATTTT	CASSSGQGRTDTQYF
-	few	TRBV6-1	TRBJ1-1	TGTGCCAGCAGACGACAGGTTACCCAACCGAACACTGAAGCTTTCTTT	CASRRQVTQPNTEAFF
TRBD1	many	TRBV20-1	TRBJ2-1	TGCAGTGCTGAGACCGGGACAGGACCAAATGAGCAGTTCTTC	CSAETGTGPNEQFF
TRBD2	many	TRBV20-1	TRBJ2-4	TGCAGTGCGGGAGGACTAGCAGAAAACATTCAGTACTTC	CSAGGLAENIQYF
TRBD1	few	TRBV20-1	TRBJ2-7	TGCAGTGCTAGTGACCTCCGGGACAGTCCCCACGAGCAGTACTTC	CSASDLRDSPHEQYF